Listed below are T cell receptor beta chains from one sample, sequenced in a study of T cell responses to AZD1222 COVID-19 vaccine. Assay used: immunoSEQ multiplex PCR; TCRdb lists only in-frame clones, some missing. The sample carries some 150,000 clones, more than 85% recorded once. Specimen: peripheral blood, collected on day 0 of AZD1222 vaccination. The source is an adult in good health. The conserved cysteine and the conserved F or W are not part of the CDR3 here. Each record gives: clone size, V gene, CDR3 length, CDR3 protein. Part of the rows lack a size; the others show once, few, many or a class for expanded clones.

once,TRBV10-1,16,ASSEASGRAANTGELF
-,TRBV4-1,16,ASSQVLSRLGRIYEQY
-,TRBV7-6,13,ASSPGPGGREKLF
-,TRBV7-5,7,VRSLAAF
-,TRBV19,13,ASSPRGQGVAEAF
-,TRBV3-1/TRBV3-2,12,ASSQDSGPDEQF
-,TRBV30,12,AWSEGWAGNTIY
-,TRBV3-1/TRBV3-2,11,ASSQASRGELF
-,TRBV19,14,ASSSGPSLSKNIQY
-,TRBV5-6,14,ASSLFRTSANNEQF
-,TRBV7-2,12,ASSVSGSWNEQF
-,TRBV12-5,11,ASGLDGVTEAF
-,TRBV2,15,ASKASGSLRRANEQF
-,TRBV5-8,14,ASSGGIIVGTDTQY
-,TRBV15,14,ATSGGTGLGNQPQH
-,TRBV6-5,13,ASSYSRGRDTEAF
-,TRBV5-5,14,ASSGGQGRADQPQH
-,TRBV5-4,10,ASSLDRYTQY
-,TRBV5-1,15,ASSLGGTDKAKNIQY
once,TRBV5-1,13,ASRQGADSNQPQH
-,TRBV25-1,12,ASSEYRDTGELF
-,TRBV5-1,13,ASSDTGTGVGEQF
-,TRBV6-6,14,ASSYGTSGLTYEQY
-,TRBV27,14,ASRGSTRATNEKLF
-,TRBV28,13,ACSGGDGAKNIQY
-,TRBV3-1/TRBV3-2,11,ASSQRGVGELF
-,TRBV5-6,12,ASSLGGRLYGYT
once,TRBV9,11,ASSVGPYYEQY
-,TRBV7-2,11,ASSLARASEQF
-,TRBV25-1,11,ASSDGLNTEAF
-,TRBV9,14,ASSAGLGLTNEKLF
-,TRBV5-1,13,ASSLNQGNSSPLH
-,TRBV10-3,15,ASQNPGHTSGANVLT
-,TRBV28,12,ASSWRDRVVEQF
-,TRBV29-1,11,SVEKGGNTEAF
-,TRBV13,12,ASSLQGYQETQY
-,TRBV5-4,14,ASSRKSSGRYNEQF
-,TRBV5-6,13,ASRKSPAGWDGYT
-,TRBV5-6,12,ASSLSGPNYGYT
-,TRBV16,15,ASSQSKAGTPNTEAF
-,TRBV10-2,12,ASSEYRGTDTQY
-,TRBV27,13,ASSKPGTTLYGYT
-,TRBV12-5,12,ASGLMVGLNEQF
-,TRBV12-3/TRBV12-4,11,ASSWRGPQPQH
-,TRBV13,13,ASSIQGFMNTEAF
-,TRBV5-1,11,ARGDRPNYEQY
-,TRBV9,16,ASSVAAGGSVNTGELF
-,TRBV6-5,12,ASSRGTFSYEQY
-,TRBV7-6,14,ASSSGPPVSYNEQF
-,TRBV3-1/TRBV3-2,13,ASSQGWGGSAPLH
-,TRBV6-2/TRBV6-3,12,ASSYGWITDTQY
-,TRBV12-3/TRBV12-4,11,ASRSIRGQPQH
-,TRBV2,10,ASKVYGYGYT
once,TRBV21-1,13,ASGPKRGGANVLT
few,TRBV10-1,11,ASSLVGDQPQH
-,TRBV18,16,ASSPTGQGFSGANVLT
-,TRBV13,14,ASSLRGQVGTDTQY
-,TRBV2,11,ASSEGLTNEQF